What follows are 28 T cell receptor beta chains derived from one specimen sequenced in a study of cytomegalovirus exposure and HLA in healthy donors. 13 Jbeta primers and 60 Vbeta primers were used for the PCR. Clones were sequenced by immunoSEQ multiplex PCR, and TCRdb holds only the in-frame ones, with some missing. The sample gives around 140,000 clones, approximately 84% of which show up once; 1.5% to 2% is in the top ten. Sequenced: PBMCs. These receptors all come from a woman aged 40 to 50 in good health and CMV-seronegative.

The genes are TRBV28 and TRBJ1-1; a possible D gene is TRBD1 (5 bases). The CDR3 has 14 residues. Germline assignment: CDR1 MDHEN and CDR2 SYDVKM. V was shortened by 8 bases and J by 1 base, with 14 bases between the two germline ends. The CDR3 protein is CASLGGTRNTEAFF. The CDR3 DNA sequence: TGTGCCAGCCTAGGCGGGACTAGGAACACTGAAGCTTTCTTT.

The chain combines TRBV11-2 with TRBJ2-1, with 10 nucleotides matching TRBD1. The CDR3 length is 14 residues. After removal of 5 bases from V and 8 bases from J, the junction contained 6 bases not matched to a gene. Germline CDR1 SGHAT, CDR2 FQNNGV. CDR3 amino acids: CASSIGTGVYEQFF. The CDR3 region has the DNA TGTGCCAGCAGCATCGGGACAGGGGTTTATGAGCAGTTCTTC.

The J gene is TRBJ2-7, the V gene TRBV6-6, with D maybe TRBD1 (6 bases). Per germline, CDR1 MNHNY and CDR2 SVGAGI (reference sequence). The CDR3 runs to 14 residues. The ends were cut back, 9 bases at V and 2 bases at J, with 17 bases in the middle. CDR3 loop: CASSLQGSTYEQYF. Here the CDR3 DNA reads TGTGCCAGTAGTCTCCAGGGGTCAACCTACGAGCAGTACTTC.

The rearrangement uses TRBV28 and TRBJ2-7; 8 nucleotides match TRBD2. The V segment lost 5 bases and the J segment 0 bases; nucleotides outside the gene matches: 18. The CDR3 spans 19 residues. The germline gives CDR1 MDHEN, CDR2 SYDVKM. As DNA, the CDR3 is TGTGCCAGCAGTCCCCACCGGATAGCGGGAACTATAATCTCCTACGAGCAGTACTTC. Translation gives CASSPHRIAGTIISYEQYF.

The chain is built from TRBV20-1 and TRBJ2-5; D is uncertain. In germline, CDR1 is DFQATT, CDR2 SNEGSKA (reference sequence). The CDR3 has 11 residues. Trimming took 6 bases from V and 0 from J, leaving 5 bases between them. The CDR3 protein is CSAVDQETQYF. CDR3 DNA: TGCAGTGCAGTAGACCAAGAGACCCAGTACTTC.

The chain uses TRBV7-3 and TRBJ2-5, with D perhaps TRBD1 (5 bases). CDR3 size: 12 residues. The germline V and J ends were trimmed by 3 bases and 4 bases, with 6 bases remaining between them. The germline V gene encodes CDR1 SGHTA and CDR2 FQGTGA. CDR3 amino acids: CASSFRAETQYF. The CDR3 DNA sequence: TGTGCCAGCAGCTTCAGGGCAGAGACCCAGTACTTC.

The chain employs TRBV7-9 and TRBJ1-3; D remains unclear. Looked up from germline, CDR1 is SEHNR and CDR2 is FQNEAQ (reference sequence). CDR3 size: 16 residues. Between the trimmed V and J ends, which lost 5 bases and 0 bases, there was a span of 14 bases. The DNA of the CDR3 is TGTGCCAGCAGCACCACCCGACGGAGCTCTGGAAACACCATATATTTT. This gives the protein CASSTTRRSSGNTIYF.

J is TRBJ2-1 and V is TRBV11-2, with 11 bases fitting TRBD2. Germline lookup yields CDR1 SGHAT and CDR2 FQNNGV. The V and J ends lost 5 bases and 9 bases, in that order; junction bases with no gene match: 15. The CDR3 has 17 amino acids. The CDR3 loop reads CASSPNLAGGGSGEQFF. The CDR3 coding sequence is TGTGCCAGCAGCCCAAATCTAGCGGGAGGAGGTTCGGGTGAGCAGTTCTTC.

V is TRBV4-3 and J is TRBJ2-3; 12 bases agree with TRBD2. CDR1 and CDR2 (germline): LGHNA, YSLEER. This CDR3 region has 17 residues. The trim removed 4 bases at V and 0 bases at J, leaving 5 bases unmatched. The DNA of the CDR3 is TGCGCCAGCAGCCCCCGACTAGCGGGAGTAAGCACAGATACGCAGTATTTT. It specifies CASSPRLAGVSTDTQYF.

This clone was found once. V is TRBV5-1 and J is TRBJ2-1; 9 bases align to TRBD2. The CDR3 totals 16 residues. After removal of 2 bases from V and 6 bases from J, the junction contained 9 bases not matched to a gene. The germline gives CDR1 SGHRS, CDR2 YFSETQ. CDR3 in DNA: TGCGCCAGCAGCTTTTTAGCGGGAGCAAGTTCCAATGAGCAGTTCTTC. Encoded protein: CASSFLAGASSNEQFF.

V usage is TRBV15 and J usage is TRBJ2-7; possible D gene TRBD2, 5 bases. Per the germline V gene, CDR1 is LNHNV and CDR2 is YYDKDF (reference sequence). The CDR3 loop spans 14 amino acids. V was shortened by 3 bases and J by 3 bases, with 12 bases between the two germline ends. The CDR3 region has the DNA TGTGCCACCAGCAGCACTAGGGTCTTCTACGAGCAGTACTTC. It translates to CATSSTRVFYEQYF.

V and J are TRBV27 and TRBJ1-2, with 8 nucleotides matching TRBD1. The junction had 9 bases not matched to a gene; V was cut back by 4 bases and J by 2 bases. Germline CDR1 and CDR2: MNHEY and SMNVEV (reference sequence). The CDR3 sequence is 16 residues long. This CDR3 reads CASSSGQGSGNYGYTF. The CDR3 bases are TGTGCCAGCAGTTCCGGACAGGGAAGTGGCAACTATGGCTACACCTTC.

The gene calls are TRBV11-2 and TRBJ1-1; no clear D gene. The V end lost 7 bases, the J end lost 6 bases, and 12 bases lay between the germline ends. The germline V gene has CDR1 SGHAT and CDR2 FQNNGV. The CDR3 sequence is 12 residues long. The DNA of the CDR3 is TGTGCCAGCATCATAATCGGAGCTGAAGCTTTCTTT. The encoded protein is CASIIIGAEAFF.

The CDR3 loop is CASSLWQGANEQYF. CDR3 DNA sequence: TGCGCCAGCAGCTTGTGGCAGGGGGCTAACGAGCAGTACTTC. The rearrangement uses TRBV5-1 and TRBJ2-7; 8 bases are a match to TRBD1. The CDR3 is 14 amino acids. V lost 1 base and J lost 5; bases outside the gene matches: 5. CDR1 SGHRS and CDR2 YFSETQ come from the germline V gene.

The chain combines TRBV29-1 with TRBJ2-7, with TRBD1 matching 9 bases. Germline V gene lookup returns CDR1 SQVTM and CDR2 ANQGSEA. The CDR3 contains 15 residues. The V segment lost 1 base and the J segment 2 bases; nucleotides outside the gene matches: 6. This CDR3 reads CSVEVGQGPTYEQYF. For the CDR3, the DNA is TGCAGCGTTGAAGTCGGACAGGGGCCCACCTACGAGCAGTACTTC.

V and J are TRBV15 and TRBJ2-3; 9 nucleotides line up with TRBD2. Germline V CDR1 and CDR2: LNHNV, YYDKDF (reference sequence). The CDR3 totals 16 residues. Trimming took 1 base from V and 2 from J; bases not matched to a gene: 4. CDR3 sequence reads: CATSRGVAGVTDTQYF. For the CDR3, the DNA is TGTGCCACCAGCAGAGGTGTAGCGGGAGTCACAGATACGCAGTATTTT.

V is TRBV11-2 and J is TRBJ1-1; a possible D gene is TRBD1 (6 bases). This CDR3 contains 17 residues. Germline lookup yields CDR1 SGHAT and CDR2 FQNNGV. V was pared by 4 bases and J by 2 bases, with 20 bases between. CDR3 sequence (DNA): TGTGCCAGCAGCTCGCTGTCCCTGAGGACAGCTAACACTGAAGCTTTCTTT. It encodes CASSSLSLRTANTEAFF.

The rearrangement joins TRBV7-2 to TRBJ2-1; tentative D call: TRBD1 (6 bases). Per germline, CDR1 SGHTA and CDR2 FQGNSA. This CDR3 contains 13 residues. V was clipped by 4 bases and J by 7 bases, with 11 bases between them. For the CDR3, the DNA is TGTGCCAGCAGCTACCGGACAGCTAATGAGCAGTTCTTC. It specifies CASSYRTANEQFF.

The chain combines TRBV5-1 with TRBJ2-5; no firm D call. Trimming removed 0 bases at V and 1 base at J, with 7 bases between. The CDR3 runs to 14 residues. Looked up from germline, CDR1 is SGHRS and CDR2 is YFSETQ. CDR3 in DNA: TGCGCCAGCAGCTTGGCGCAGATCCAAGAGACCCAGTACTTC. It translates to CASSLAQIQETQYF.

The chain couples TRBV7-2 to TRBJ2-1; 10 bases map to TRBD2. The CDR3 length is 18 residues. CDR1 and CDR2 (germline): SGHTA, FQGNSA. The V segment lost 2 bases and the J segment 4 bases; nucleotides outside the gene matches: 11. The CDR3 region has the DNA TGTGCCAGCAGCTTACCCAGCGGGAGGGCCCGTGCGTACAATGAGCAGTTCTTC. It is translated as CASSLPSGRARAYNEQFF.

V usage is TRBV7-2 and J usage is TRBJ1-5; tentatively, D is TRBD1 (6 bases). CDR3 length: 14 residues. Trimming took off 2 bases at V and 5 bases at J, with 10 bases between the two ends. Germline V gene data show CDR1 as SGHTA and CDR2 as FQGNSA. The CDR3 is CASSLQGPDQPQHF. The CDR3 bases are TGTGCCAGCAGCTTACAGGGGCCGGATCAGCCCCAGCATTTT.

This chain uses TRBV5-6 with TRBJ1-3, with a tentative D call TRBD1 (6 bases). The V end was cut by 4 bases, the J end by 0 bases, with 17 bases between. The CDR3 loop spans 17 amino acids. Germline loops: CDR1 SGHDT, CDR2 YYEEEE. In DNA, the CDR3 is TGTGCCAGCAGCAGATTCCCGGGACAACTCTCTGGAAACACCATATATTTT. Protein product: CASSRFPGQLSGNTIYF.

The chain has TRBV4-2 and TRBJ2-5; 12 bases fit TRBD1. With V trimmed by 4 bases and J by 5 bases, 5 bases remained unmatched. The CDR3 is 15 residues long. Germline-derived CDR1 and CDR2 are LGHNA and YNFKEQ. Here the CDR3 DNA reads TGTGCCAGCAGCCGTGGGACAGGGGGCGCGGAGACCCAGTACTTC. Translating it yields CASSRGTGGAETQYF.

This chain uses TRBV10-3 with TRBJ1-2, with D tentatively TRBD1 (6 bases). CDR3 length: 12 amino acids. The V gene lost 6 bases and the J gene lost 7 bases, with 12 bases spanning the gap. Germline CDR1 ENHRY, CDR2 SYGVKD. The CDR3 nucleotides are TGTGCCATCAGCCTAACAGGGACTGGCTACACCTTC. This codes for CAISLTGTGYTF.

This clone was observed a handful of times. J is TRBJ2-7 and V is TRBV29-1, with a possible D match to TRBD1 (6 bases). CDR1 is SQVTM, CDR2 ANQGSEA, per germline. The CDR3 is 14 residues long. Trimming stripped 5 bases from V and 8 bases from J, with 22 bases between. The CDR3 DNA reads TGCAGCGTTCGGTATGTCGACTTCCAGGGGAAGCAGTACTTC. This gives the protein CSVRYVDFQGKQYF.

V and J are TRBV9 and TRBJ1-1; perhaps TRBD1 as D (5 bases). Trimming removed 4 bases from V and 3 bases from J, with 16 bases in between. There are 15 residues in the CDR3. From germline, CDR1 is SGDLS and CDR2 YYNGEE. CDR3 protein: CASSFTGIGDTEAFF. The DNA of the CDR3 is TGTGCCAGCAGCTTTACAGGTATAGGTGACACTGAAGCTTTCTTT.

V usage is TRBV27 and J usage is TRBJ2-1; 10 bases match TRBD2. The CDR3 runs to 15 residues. The V gene's germline CDR1 is MNHEY and CDR2 SMNVEV (reference sequence). Unmatched junction bases numbered 8, after V lost 6 bases and J lost 6 bases. The CDR3 nucleotides are TGTGCCAGCAGCCGGACTAGCGGCCTCGGCAATGAGCAGTTCTTC. It yields the protein CASSRTSGLGNEQFF.

The V call is TRBV4-3, the J call TRBJ1-2; 7 nucleotides align to TRBD1. The V gene's germline CDR1 is LGHNA and CDR2 YSLEER. This CDR3 region has 15 residues. Losses at the gene ends were 1 base for V and 8 bases for J; bases not matched to a gene: 10. The CDR3 reads CASSQGWAGGRGYTF. DNA of the CDR3: TGCGCCAGCAGCCAAGGTTGGGCAGGGGGTCGAGGCTACACCTTC.